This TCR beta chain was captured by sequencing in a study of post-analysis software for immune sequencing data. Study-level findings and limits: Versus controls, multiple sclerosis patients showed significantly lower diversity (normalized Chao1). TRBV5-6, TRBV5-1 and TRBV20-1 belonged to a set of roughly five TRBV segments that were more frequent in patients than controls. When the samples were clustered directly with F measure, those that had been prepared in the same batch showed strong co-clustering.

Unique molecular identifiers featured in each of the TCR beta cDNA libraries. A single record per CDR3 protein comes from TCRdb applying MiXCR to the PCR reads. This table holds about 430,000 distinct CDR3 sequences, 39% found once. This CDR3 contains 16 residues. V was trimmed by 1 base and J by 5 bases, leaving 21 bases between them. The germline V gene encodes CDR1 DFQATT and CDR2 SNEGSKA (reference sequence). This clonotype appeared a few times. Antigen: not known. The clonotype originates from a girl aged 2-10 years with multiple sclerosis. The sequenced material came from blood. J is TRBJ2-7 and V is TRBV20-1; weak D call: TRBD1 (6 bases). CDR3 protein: CSARAAKGGKVNEQYF. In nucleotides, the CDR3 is TGCAGTGCTAGAGCGGCGAAAGGGGGAAAGGTAAACGAGCAGTACTTC.